This TCR beta chain comes out of a study of T cell repertoires in cytomegalovirus infection. This clonotype was counted ten times or more. The target antigen is unknown. This CDR3 comprises 15 residues. Trimming removed 4 bases from V and 8 bases from J, with 20 bases in between. Germline loops: CDR1 SGHVS, CDR2 FQNEAQ. MiXCR was run by TCRdb on the reads, yielding one entry per CDR3 protein. The sample comprises over 300,000 distinct CDR3 sequences, 15% to 20% of which are singletons, and approximately 12% rests with the top ten. Overall study findings and caveats: Carriage of CMV together with the relevant HLA was identifiable through cumulative public TCR beta family frequency. HLA-C-restricted CMV-specific TCR beta clonotypes prevailed in the ex vivo response.

The sequence was collected from a human donor in good health (CMV status not recorded). Some clones in this sample may be carry-over from other donors' samples. The J gene is TRBJ1-2, the V gene TRBV7-8, with D tentatively TRBD1 (6 bases). What was sequenced was PBMCs. Written as DNA, the CDR3 is TGTGCCAGCAGCTATATGGACAGAAGGCTGAGGGGCTACACCTTC. Its translation: CASSYMDRRLRGYTF.